These 8 T cell receptor beta chains originate from one sample sequenced in a study of cytomegalovirus exposure and HLA in healthy donors. Researchers ran the PCR with 60 Vbeta and 13 Jbeta primers. The protocol was immunoSEQ multiplex PCR, while the TCRdb copy is restricted to in-frame clones and leaves out a portion. The sample contains tens of thousands of clones, approximately 72% of which appear only once. Sequenced input: PBMCs. The receptors here all came from a man aged 50 or older in good health and CMV-seropositive.

The V and J genes are TRBV6-5 and TRBJ1-5, with 7 bases lining up with TRBD1. With 4 bases clipped from V and 2 bases from J, the junction kept 8 bases outside the gene matches. This CDR3 comprises 16 residues. Germline loops: CDR1 MNHEY, CDR2 SVGAGI. The DNA of the CDR3 is TGTGCCAGCAGTTCACAGGGGAGTTACGGCAATCAGCCCCAGCATTTT. It encodes CASSSQGSYGNQPQHF.

This chain links TRBV7-2 with TRBJ1-2; possibly TRBD1 for D (6 bases). Trimming pared 2 bases from V and 4 bases from J, leaving 14 bases between. Per the germline V gene, CDR1 is SGHTA and CDR2 is FQGNSA. The CDR3 loop spans 15 amino acids. The CDR3 sequence: CASSLQFDRTYGYTF. The CDR3 DNA sequence: TGTGCCAGCAGCTTACAGTTCGACAGGACCTATGGCTACACCTTC. The full variable domain, with the rest looked up from reference TRBV7-2 and TRBJ1-2, is GAGVSQSPSNKVTEKGKDVELRCDPISGHTALYWYRQSLGQGLEFLIYFQGNSAPDKSGLPSDRFSAERTGGSVSTLTIQRTQQEDSAVYLCASSLQFDRTYGYTFGSGTRLTVV.

The chain is built from TRBV28 and TRBJ2-3; possible D gene TRBD2, 5 bases. CDR1 is MDHEN and CDR2 is SYDVKM in the germline V gene. V was pared by 4 bases and J by 1 base, with 21 bases between. The CDR3 is 18 amino acids. The DNA for the CDR3 is TGTGCCAGCAGTTGGAGGTCCTCGCTAGAGTGGGGCACAGATACGCAGTATTTT. It is translated as CASSWRSSLEWGTDTQYF.

The chain is built from TRBV14 and TRBJ2-1; 7 positions match TRBD2. J was trimmed by 0 bases and V by 4 bases; bases with no gene match: 6. The CDR3 is 16 amino acids. The germline V gene encodes CDR1 SGHDN and CDR2 FVKESK. As DNA, the CDR3 is TGTGCCAGCAGCCTTGGGGGGGTTCCCTCCTACAATGAGCAGTTCTTC. Amino acids: CASSLGGVPSYNEQFF. Full variable domain (missing parts from reference TRBV14 and TRBJ2-1): EAGVTQFPSHSVIEKGQTVTLRCDPISGHDNLYWYRRVMGKEIKFLLHFVKESKQDESGMPNNRFLAERTGGTYSTLKVQPAELEDSGVYFCASSLGGVPSYNEQFFGPGTRLTVL.

This chain connects TRBV7-8 to TRBJ2-1; D may be TRBD1 (7 bases). With 1 base removed from V and 4 bases from J, the gap between germline ends came to 11 bases. This CDR3 has 15 residues. Germline V lookup: CDR1 SGHVS, CDR2 FQNEAQ. CDR3 amino acids: CASSLVAGQYNEQFF. The CDR3 coding sequence is TGTGCCAGCAGCTTAGTTGCGGGACAGTACAATGAGCAGTTCTTC.

V and J are TRBV7-9 and TRBJ1-4; TRBD1 might be the D (6 bases). This CDR3 comprises 15 residues. V was clipped by 5 bases and J by 7 bases, with 17 bases between them. CDR1 and CDR2 from the germline V gene are SEHNR and FQNEAQ (reference sequence). CDR3 sequence (DNA): TGTGCCAGCAGCACCTGGACGGAACAGGGTGAAAAACTGTTTTTT. Translated: CASSTWTEQGEKLFF.

The chain combines TRBV7-2 with TRBJ1-2; D is perhaps TRBD1 (6 bases). The CDR3 length is 17 residues. Trimming pared 5 bases from V and 1 base from J, leaving 20 bases between. CDR1 SGHTA and CDR2 FQGNSA come from the germline V gene. The chain's CDR3 is CASSLGDTGRFNYGYTF. CDR3 DNA sequence: TGTGCCAGCAGCCTAGGGGATACAGGGCGGTTTAACTATGGCTACACCTTC.

This clone has only a few counts. The chain recombines TRBV5-1 with TRBJ2-7; the match to TRBD2 covers 8 bases. Germline loops: CDR1 SGHRS, CDR2 YFSETQ. J gave up 3 bases and V 0 bases, and 8 bases lay outside the gene matches. CDR3 length: 16 residues. CDR3 DNA sequence: TGCGCCAGCAGCTTGGCCAGGGACCTAGCGGGCTACGAGCAGTACTTC. Protein: CASSLARDLAGYEQYF.